The clone carrying this T cell receptor (beta chain) was seen many times. The CDR3 is made up of 16 amino acids. Germline V CDR1 and CDR2: SGHTA, FQGNSA. V was clipped by 0 bases and J by 5 bases, with 17 bases between them. The data were obtained in a study of T cells in Graves' hyperthyroidism and ophthalmopathy. The CDR3 regions of TCR beta were amplified from RNA transcripts. The TCR CDR3 first-round RT-PCR relied on the HTBI primer set. MiXCR was run by TCRdb on the multiplex PCR reads, yielding one entry per CDR3 protein. This sample yields a few hundred thousand distinct CDR3 sequences, of which approximately 15% are seen a single time; less than 35% belongs to the top ten. When ophthalmopathy did not progress within 18 months, Graves' hyperthyroidism was considered stable. Clinicians diagnosed patients from clinical symptoms, serum thyroxine and TRAb, thyroid ultrasound and orbital computed tomography.

Material for sequencing was blood. The clonotype comes from a woman under 40 with Graves' hyperthyroidism. The chain links TRBV7-2 to TRBJ2-7; D possibly matches TRBD1 or TRBD2 (6 bases each). CDR3 in DNA: TGTGCCAGCAGCTTAGCCCGGCGGGGCAGGGGTAACGAGCAGTACTTC. As protein: CASSLARRGRGNEQYF.